Reported below is one T cell receptor (beta chain). The antigen is undetermined. This sample was taken from a study of beta chain features in type 1 diabetes. The study's findings and limits: Cells with high TCR expression could be over-represented by cDNA sequencing. Compared to healthy donors, patients appeared to have naive, central memory and Treg TCRB repertoires that were more alike. Among patients with Type 1 diabetes, TCRB CDR3s were moderately but significantly shorter in every one of the four CD4+ subsets.

Isolated RNA was reverse transcribed in full, so expressed TCRB transcripts were sequenced. TCRdb keeps only in-frame clones here, not all; method: immunoSEQ multiplex PCR. The table records a few hundred thousand clones, approximately 13% of them present only once. Germline V lookup: CDR1 ENHRY, CDR2 SYGVKD. Trimming removed 2 bases from V and 4 bases from J, with 20 bases in between. The CDR3 spans 17 residues. The sequenced material came from naive CD4+ T cells from blood. The chain is built from TRBV10-3 and TRBJ1-2, with D possibly matching TRBD1 (5 bases). The receptor's source is a woman under 30 with type 1 diabetes. The CDR3 here is CAISEPRAGRIGYGYTF. Here the CDR3 DNA reads TGTGCCATCAGTGAGCCTCGGGCAGGGAGGATTGGCTATGGCTACACCTTC.